These 27 T cell receptor beta chains share one sample of origin, sequenced in a study of blood T cells in healthy people across ages. PCR was performed a second time for roughly 7 to 11 cycles using a sample-barcoded 5' primer and a J-beta primer mix. TCRdb used MiXCR to reprocess the 5' RACE reads, holding one entry per CDR3 protein. The sample shows approximately 960,000 distinct CDR3 sequences, roughly 28% of them seen only once. The same data also contributed to another study, on T cells of mothers and their children.

The sequenced material came from blood. Source of these receptors: a woman aged 40 to 50 in good health.

This clonotype was counted only a few times. This chain connects TRBV6-4 to TRBJ2-1, with D unclear. With the DNA end fitting TRBJ2-7 better, the J assignment may be wrong. The CDR3 extends over 15 amino acids. Germline V gene lookup returns CDR1 MRHNA and CDR2 SNTAGT. The CDR3 here is CASSLDPSSYNEQYF. The CDR3 coding sequence is TGTGCCAGCAGCCTAGACCCCAGCTCCTACAATGAGCAGTACTTC.

This clonotype was counted only a few times. The gene calls are TRBV20-1 and TRBJ2-7; no clear D gene. Trimming took off 4 bases at V and 2 bases at J, with 24 bases between the two ends. The length of the CDR3 is 17 residues. The germline V gene has CDR1 DFQATT and CDR2 SNEGSKA (reference sequence). The CDR3 DNA reads TGCAGTGCTATAACCCTTGGGTCCGCCGAGTTCGCCTACGAGCAGTACTTC. Translating gives CSAITLGSAEFAYEQYF.

This clonotype has more than one count but fewer than ten. V usage is TRBV4-3 and J usage is TRBJ1-1; possible D gene TRBD1, 5 bases. CDR1 and CDR2 (germline): LGHNA, YSLEER. CDR3 size: 15 residues. Trimming cost V 2 bases and J 5 bases, with 15 bases left between them. In DNA, the CDR3 is TGCGCCAGCAGCCAACGAGGTGCAGGGAGGACTGAAGCTTTCTTT. As protein: CASSQRGAGRTEAFF.

V and J are TRBV4-3 and TRBJ1-6; D is ambiguous. Trimming cost V 0 bases and J 9 bases, with 12 bases left between them. The CDR3 has 15 residues. Germline V CDR1 and CDR2: LGHNA, YSLEER. CDR3 DNA: TGCGCCAGCAGCCAAGATAGAGAGGGAGGTTCACCCCTCCACTTT. Translated, it gives CASSQDREGGSPLHF.

Comments on this clonotype: One end of the junction is discordant with germline, which a read error may explain. The genes are TRBV11-2 and TRBJ2-3; 10 bases map to TRBD2. The CDR3 is 17 amino acids. Germline values: CDR1 SGHAT, CDR2 FQNNGV. The CDR3 is CASSYLSGGALADTQYF. The CDR3 coding sequence is TGTGCCAGCAGCTACTTAAGCGGGGGGGCGTTGGCAGATACCCAGTATTTT.

This clonotype was observed a handful of times. The V and J genes are TRBV5-1 and TRBJ1-3, with D unresolved. In germline, CDR1 is SGHRS, CDR2 YFSETQ. This CDR3 comprises 13 residues. V was trimmed by 3 bases and J by 9 bases, leaving 13 bases between them. The CDR3 coding sequence is TGCGCCAGCAGCTCCCGGGGAGGGAGCACCATATATTTT. It translates to CASSSRGGSTIYF.

This clonotype was detected a few times. The V call is TRBV4-3, the J call TRBJ1-2, with D maybe TRBD1 (5 bases). Germline lookup yields CDR1 LGHNA and CDR2 YSLEER. The CDR3 loop spans 15 amino acids. V dropped 0 bases and J dropped 3 bases, with 11 bases sitting between them. The CDR3 nucleotides read TGCGCCAGCAGCCAAGATCGAGGGGAGTACTATGGCTACACCTTC. This sequence encodes CASSQDRGEYYGYTF.

This clonotype was seen only a few times. V is TRBV12-3 or TRBV12-4 and J is TRBJ2-7, with D possibly matching TRBD1 (7 bases). The V end was cut by 9 bases, the J end by 2 bases, with 17 bases between. The CDR3 contains 14 residues. This CDR3 is CASRRGPGTYEQYF. In DNA, the CDR3 is TGTGCCAGTAGGAGGGGGCCTGGGACCTACGAGCAGTACTTC.

In this sample, this clonotype turned up a few times. This rearrangement joins TRBV29-1 to TRBJ2-2, with 7 bases that match TRBD2. V dropped 3 bases and J dropped 5; count of bases not matched to a gene: 6. This CDR3 has 14 residues. The germline CDR1 and CDR2 sequences are SQVTM and ANQGSEA. This CDR3 reads CSVERAGITGELFF. The DNA of the CDR3 is TGCAGCGTTGAGCGAGCGGGGATTACCGGGGAGCTGTTTTTT.

Comment on this clonotype: Relative to the germline gene, one junction end is altered; a read error may explain this. This chain links TRBV28 with TRBJ1-5; D call uncertain. This CDR3 contains 15 residues. Germline V gene data show CDR1 as MDHEN and CDR2 as SYDVKM. The CDR3 loop is CACSSHSNSNQPQHF. CDR3 sequence (DNA): TGTGCCTGCAGTTCCCACAGCAATAGCAATCAGCCCCAGCATTTT.

The rearrangement uses TRBV6-5 and TRBJ1-1; no clear D. Germline assignment: CDR1 MNHEY and CDR2 SVGAGI. This CDR3 has 11 amino acids. The V and J ends lost 6 bases and 3 bases respectively, with 5 bases between them. The CDR3 DNA reads as TGTGCCAGCAGGTATCACACTGAAGCTTTCTTT. Protein: CASRYHTEAFF.

This clonotype was seen ten or more times. The chain carries TRBV5-1 and TRBJ2-5, with 10 bases that match TRBD1. The CDR3 length is 13 residues. Per the germline V gene, CDR1 is SGHRS and CDR2 is YFSETQ. With V trimmed by 4 bases and J by 10 bases, 7 bases remained unmatched. The CDR3 region is CASSPGQGIYQYF. The CDR3 nucleotides are TGCGCCAGCAGCCCGGGACAGGGGATCTACCAGTACTTC.

This clonotype showed up many times. This sequence joins TRBV6-6 and TRBJ2-7, with 9 bases lining up with TRBD1. V lost 6 bases, J lost 1 base, and 4 bases stayed unmatched. There are 14 residues in the CDR3. The germline gives CDR1 MNHNY, CDR2 SVGAGI (reference sequence). CDR3 amino acids: CASSRTGESYEQYF. The DNA of the CDR3 is TGTGCCAGCAGCCGGACAGGGGAATCCTACGAGCAGTACTTC.

V usage is TRBV5-1 and J usage is TRBJ1-1, with a weak D call TRBD1 (5 bases). Trimming left V 7 bases short and J 1 base short, with 17 bases between. In germline, CDR1 is SGHRS, CDR2 YFSETQ. CDR3 length: 15 residues. The CDR3 DNA sequence: TGCGCCAGCCACTGGGGGGGTGGAGGGAACACTGAAGCTTTCTTT. This sequence encodes CASHWGGGGNTEAFF. Based on the CDR3 plus reference TRBV5-1 and TRBJ1-1, the full variable domain is KAGVTQTPRYLIKTRGQQVTLSCSPISGHRSVSWYQQTPGQGLQFLFEYFSETQRNKGNFPGRFSGRQFSNSRSEMNVSTLELGDSALYLCASHWGGGGNTEAFFGQGTRLTVV.

This clonotype showed up many times. This chain connects TRBV29-1 to TRBJ2-1; 10 bases fit TRBD2. V was pared by 0 bases and J by 3 bases, with 5 bases of the junction left unmatched. CDR3 size: 16 residues. Per the germline V gene, CDR1 is SQVTM and CDR2 is ANQGSEA. CDR3 in amino acids: CSVEDPTSGLYNEQFF. The CDR3 DNA is TGCAGCGTTGAAGATCCGACTAGCGGGCTCTACAATGAGCAGTTCTTC.

This clonotype came up many times. V gene TRBV5-1 combines with J gene TRBJ2-7, with TRBD1 as a possible D gene (6 bases). The V gene's germline CDR1 is SGHRS and CDR2 YFSETQ. The CDR3 is 12 amino acids. V lost 7 bases, J lost 9 bases, and 17 bases lay in between. The CDR3 DNA is TGCGCCAGCCAAAGTGGGGGCCCCCCGCAGTACTTC. The encoded protein is CASQSGGPPQYF.

This clonotype was seen more than once but under ten times. The chain has TRBV12-3 or TRBV12-4 and TRBJ1-6, with no clear D. The CDR3 runs to 15 residues. V lost 6 bases and J lost 2, with 11 bases in between. The CDR3 bases are TGTGCCAGCAGCCCCCGGACTCCCTATAATTCACCCCTCCACTTT. Residues: CASSPRTPYNSPLHF.

The V gene is TRBV27, the J gene TRBJ1-4; D uncertain. V lost 4 bases and J lost 3, with 15 bases in between. Germline CDR1 reads MNHEY; CDR2 reads SMNVEV (reference sequence). The CDR3 has 16 amino acids. This CDR3 is CASSSHHEVANEKLFF. In DNA form, the CDR3 reads TGTGCCAGCAGTTCACACCACGAGGTGGCTAATGAAAAACTGTTTTTT.

In the case of this clonotype: One base away lies a much larger clone, so this may be a sequencing read error. The chain joins TRBV27 to TRBJ2-5, with TRBD1 matching over 8 bases. The CDR3 is 14 residues long. CDR1 and CDR2 from the germline V gene are MNHEY and SMNVEV (reference sequence). With V trimmed by 8 bases and J by 7 bases, 12 bases remained unmatched. CDR3 in DNA: TGTGCCAGCGGACAACCCGGGACAGGAATGACCCAGTACTTC. It translates to CASGQPGTGMTQYF.

In the case of this clonotype: The junction differs from germline at one of its ends, possibly a read error. This chain links TRBV7-3 with TRBJ2-6, with 11 bases that match TRBD1. This CDR3 is built from 17 residues. Germline CDR1 and CDR2: SGHTA and FQGTGA. The CDR3 reads CASSLRTGGSGANVRTF. Here the CDR3 DNA reads TGTGCCAGCAGCTTACGGACAGGGGGCTCTGGGGCCAACGTCCGGACTTTC.

This clonotype has more than one count but fewer than ten. The chain is built from TRBV6-6 and TRBJ2-6; the match to TRBD1 covers 8 bases. Germline lookup yields CDR1 MNHNY and CDR2 SVGAGI (reference sequence). J lost 2 bases, V lost 5 bases, and 2 bases had no gene match. This CDR3 has 15 residues. CDR3 DNA sequence: TGTGCCAGCAGTAGGGGACAGGCTGGGGCCAACGTCCTGACTTTC. Amino acid sequence: CASSRGQAGANVLTF.

This clonotype has ten or more counts. The rearrangement links TRBV11-3 to TRBJ2-5, with 7 bases that match TRBD2. There are 14 residues in the CDR3. The germline gives CDR1 SGHNT, CDR2 YENEEA. The junction had 6 bases not matched to a gene; V was cut back by 5 bases and J by 3 bases. The CDR3 sequence: CASSPSGTKETQYF. CDR3 nucleotides: TGTGCCAGCAGCCCATCCGGGACTAAAGAGACCCAGTACTTC.

The gene calls are TRBV5-1 and TRBJ2-7; TRBD1 agrees at 8 bases. The V gene end was trimmed by 4 bases and the J gene end by 2 bases; junction bases not matched to a gene: 2. This CDR3 has 13 amino acids. Germline V lookup: CDR1 SGHRS, CDR2 YFSETQ. In nucleotides, the CDR3 is TGCGCCAGCAGCGTCAGGGGGCCCTACGAGCAGTACTTC. This translates into CASSVRGPYEQYF.

The rearrangement uses TRBV6-4 and TRBJ1-6; D ambiguous. V gave up 3 bases and J gave up 9 bases, with 9 bases separating them. CDR3 length: 13 residues. The germline V gene has CDR1 MRHNA and CDR2 SNTAGT. The CDR3 DNA reads TGTGCCAGCAGTGAAGATGAGGGTTCACCCCTCCACTTT. It specifies CASSEDEGSPLHF.

Written as DNA, the CDR3 is TGTGCCAGCCAAGTGCGGGGTGACACTGAAGCTTTCTTT. This encodes CASQVRGDTEAFF. This chain joins TRBV3-1 and TRBJ1-1; D not certain. The germline V gene encodes CDR1 LGHDT and CDR2 YNNKEL (reference sequence). V dropped 8 bases and J dropped 3 bases, with 13 bases sitting between them. This CDR3 is 13 amino acids long.

The table lists this clonotype with many counts. The chain carries TRBV4-2 and TRBJ2-5; D ambiguous. Germline V lookup: CDR1 LGHNA, CDR2 YNFKEQ. Trimming shortened V by 4 bases and J by 1 base, and 7 bases separated the two germline ends. This CDR3 is built from 13 residues. CDR3 amino acids: CASSLNIQETQYF. The CDR3 DNA sequence: TGTGCCAGCAGCCTCAACATCCAAGAGACCCAGTACTTC.

Comments on this clonotype: This clone may be a read error of a much larger clone one base away. This chain links TRBV7-9 with TRBJ2-1, with 9 bases matching TRBD1. The CDR3 is made up of 12 amino acids. Looked up from germline, CDR1 is SEHNR and CDR2 is FQNEAQ (reference sequence). V dropped 5 bases and J dropped 8; count of bases not matched to a gene: 1. CDR3 bases: TGTGCCAGCAGCAGGACAGGGGATGAGCAGTTCTTC. Protein sequence: CASSRTGDEQFF.